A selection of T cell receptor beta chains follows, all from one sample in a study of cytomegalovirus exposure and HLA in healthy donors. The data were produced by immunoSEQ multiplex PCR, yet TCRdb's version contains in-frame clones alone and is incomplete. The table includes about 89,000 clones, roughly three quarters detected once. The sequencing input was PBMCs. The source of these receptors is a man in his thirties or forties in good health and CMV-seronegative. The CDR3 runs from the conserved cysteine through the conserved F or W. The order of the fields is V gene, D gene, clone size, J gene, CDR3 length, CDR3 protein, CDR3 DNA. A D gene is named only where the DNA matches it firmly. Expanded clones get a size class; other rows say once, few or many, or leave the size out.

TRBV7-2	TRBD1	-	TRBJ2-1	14	CASTYGQGNYEQFF	TGTGCCAGCACCTACGGACAGGGGAACTATGAGCAGTTCTTC
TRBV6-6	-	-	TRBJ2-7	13	CASSETETYEQYF	TGTGCCAGCAGCGAGACAGAGACGTACGAGCAGTACTTC
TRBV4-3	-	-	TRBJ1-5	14	CASSQDTGRQPQHF	TGCGCCAGCAGCCAAGATACAGGTCGTCAGCCCCAGCATTTT
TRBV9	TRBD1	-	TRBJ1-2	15	CASSVALDRAYGYTF	TGTGCCAGCAGCGTGGCCTTGGACAGGGCCTATGGCTACACCTTC
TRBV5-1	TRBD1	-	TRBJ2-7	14	CASSLGDRGYEQYF	TGCGCCAGCAGCTTGGGGGACAGGGGTTACGAGCAGTACTTC
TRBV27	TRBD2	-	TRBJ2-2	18	CASSLFYLSGGNTGELFF	TGTGCCAGCAGTTTATTTTACCTGAGCGGGGGGAACACCGGGGAGCTGTTTTTT
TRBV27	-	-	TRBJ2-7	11	CASSSSYEQYF	TGTGCCAGCAGTTCGTCCTACGAGCAGTACTTC
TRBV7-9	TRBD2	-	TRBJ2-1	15	CASSSGTSANNEQFF	TGTGCCAGCAGCTCCGGGACTAGCGCTAACAATGAGCAGTTCTTC
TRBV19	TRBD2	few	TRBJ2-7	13	CATSAGGNYEQYF	TGTGCCACCTCGGCGGGAGGGAACTACGAGCAGTACTTC
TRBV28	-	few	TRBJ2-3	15	CASSLVAGSTDTQYF	TGTGCCAGCAGTTTGGTAGCCGGAAGCACAGATACGCAGTATTTT
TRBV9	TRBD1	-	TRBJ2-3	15	CASSVVAGGIDTQYF	TGTGCCAGCAGCGTAGTCGCAGGGGGCATAGATACGCAGTATTTT
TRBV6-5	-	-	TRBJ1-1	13	CASRAGQYTEAFF	TGTGCCAGCAGGGCCGGACAGTACACTGAAGCTTTCTTT
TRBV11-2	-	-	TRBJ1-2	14	CASSPTGQSRAYTF	TGTGCCAGCAGCCCGACAGGCCAAAGTCGGGCCTACACCTTC
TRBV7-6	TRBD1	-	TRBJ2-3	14	CASSPRQGDNTQYF	TGTGCCAGCAGTCCGCGGCAGGGGGACAATACGCAGTATTTT